The 2 T cell receptor beta chains reported below all come from one sample, sequenced in a study of T cells in Graves' hyperthyroidism and ophthalmopathy. The investigators amplified TCR beta CDR3 regions from RNA transcripts. First-round RT-PCR with HTBI primers amplified the TCR CDR3 region. TCRdb fed the multiplex PCR reads into MiXCR, producing one record per CDR3 protein. The table shows 400,000 or so distinct CDR3 sequences, with approximately 14% occurring only once. Sequencing was carried out using blood. Every receptor here comes from a woman in her sixties with Graves' ophthalmopathy.

This sequence joins TRBV19 and TRBJ1-6; D perhaps matches TRBD1 (6 bases). V dropped 3 bases and J dropped 6 bases, with 12 bases sitting between them. From germline, CDR1 is LNHDA and CDR2 SQIVND (reference sequence). This CDR3 is built from 15 residues. CDR3: CASSIRTAFNSPLHF. DNA for the CDR3: TGTGCCAGTAGTATCCGGACAGCTTTTAATTCACCCCTCCACTTT.

Only a few counts were recorded for this clonotype. The CDR3 here is CASSHEGSTYNEQFF. In DNA form, the CDR3 reads TGTGCCAGCAGTCACGAGGGGTCTACCTACAATGAGCAGTTCTTC. This chain uses TRBV11-2 with TRBJ2-1; D may correspond to TRBD1 or TRBD2 (5 bases each). This CDR3 region has 15 residues. From germline, CDR1 is SGHAT and CDR2 FQNNGV. V lost 6 bases, J lost 2 bases, and 14 bases lay in between.